This passage covers 27 T cell receptor beta chains from one sample sequenced in a study of graft-versus-host responses after intestinal transplantation. No antigens are known for them. Only in-frame clones appear in the TCRdb table, and some are missing; sequencing was by immunoSEQ multiplex PCR. The data contain approximately 97,000 clones, roughly 89% of them seen just once; the ten biggest clones take up about 0.18%. The source material was unstimulated CD4+ T cells sorted from spleen or lymph node cells, sampled before transplant. The receptors stem from a human donor who was the organ donor for an intestinal transplant.

The J gene is TRBJ1-3, the V gene TRBV25-1, with D perhaps TRBD1 (6 bases). The CDR3 has 15 amino acids. The ends were cut back, 8 bases at V and 8 bases at J, with 22 bases in the middle. CDR1 is MGHDK, CDR2 SYGVNS, per germline. CDR3 sequence (DNA): TGTGCCAGCCCCCTGGGCAGGGGAAGGAAAGACACCATATATTTT. Its translation is CASPLGRGRKDTIYF.

The V gene is TRBV11-2, the J gene TRBJ2-1, with 9 bases fitting TRBD2. The CDR3 consists of 15 residues. The germline V gene encodes CDR1 SGHAT and CDR2 FQNNGV. With 5 bases clipped from V and 6 bases from J, the junction kept 8 bases outside the gene matches. CDR3 nucleotides: TGTGCCAGCAGCCAACGGACTAGCGCTGGCAATGAGCAGTTCTTC. It specifies CASSQRTSAGNEQFF.

The chain couples TRBV2 to TRBJ1-6; 10 bases are shared with TRBD1. Germline V gene lookup returns CDR1 SNHLY and CDR2 FYNNEI. Trimming at V came to 6 bases and at J to 10 bases, leaving 9 bases not matched to a gene. This CDR3 region has 15 residues. In nucleotides, the CDR3 is TGTGCCAGCAGGGAGACAGGGGGCGCCGGGTCACCCCTCCACTTT. Encoded protein: CASRETGGAGSPLHF.

The gene calls are TRBV9 and TRBJ1-5; D ambiguous. V gave up 0 bases and J gave up 1 base, with 8 bases separating them. This CDR3 is built from 15 residues. Germline V lookup: CDR1 SGDLS, CDR2 YYNGEE. The CDR3 DNA sequence: TGTGCCAGCAGCGTAGGAGGTCTCAGCAATCAGCCCCAGCATTTT. This translates into CASSVGGLSNQPQHF.

The rearrangement uses TRBV7-9 and TRBJ1-3, with D tentatively TRBD1 (6 bases). CDR3 length: 15 residues. Deletions cut 4 bases from V and 0 bases from J, with 10 bases between. Germline V CDR1 and CDR2: SEHNR, FQNEAQ (reference sequence). CDR3 residues: CASSSTGTSGNTIYF. The CDR3 region has the DNA TGTGCCAGCAGCTCGACAGGTACCTCTGGAAACACCATATATTTT. The whole variable domain, filled in from reference TRBV7-9 and TRBJ1-3, reads DTGVSQNPRHKITKRGQNVTFRCDPISEHNRLYWYRQTLGQGPEFLTYFQNEAQLEKSRLLSDRFSAERPKGSFSTLEIQRTEQGDSAMYLCASSSTGTSGNTIYFGEGSWLTVV.

The chain is built from TRBV4-2 and TRBJ2-5, with D maybe TRBD2 (6 bases). The germline V gene has CDR1 LGHNA and CDR2 YNFKEQ. Trimming pared 0 bases from V and 6 bases from J, leaving 8 bases between. The length of the CDR3 is 13 residues. CDR3 in DNA: TGTGCCAGCAGCCAAGATCGGGGGAAGACCCAGTACTTC. Its protein is CASSQDRGKTQYF.

The chain employs TRBV25-1 and TRBJ2-2; possible D gene TRBD1, 5 bases. The length of the CDR3 is 14 residues. The V gene lost 4 bases and the J gene lost 3 bases, with 9 bases spanning the gap. Germline loops: CDR1 MGHDK, CDR2 SYGVNS. CDR3 sequence reads: CASSVKGDTGELFF. The DNA of the CDR3 is TGTGCCAGCAGTGTAAAAGGGGACACCGGGGAGCTGTTTTTT.

The chain links TRBV27 to TRBJ1-1, with D tentatively TRBD1 (6 bases). With 5 bases removed from V and 5 bases from J, the gap between germline ends came to 21 bases. The CDR3 contains 16 residues. Germline lookup yields CDR1 MNHEY and CDR2 SMNVEV (reference sequence). CDR3 nucleotides: TGTGCCAGCAGTCCCAGGGCGGGGGCGCGAAAAACTGAAGCTTTCTTT. Translation gives CASSPRAGARKTEAFF.

A single count supports this clone. The chain has TRBV11-2 and TRBJ1-4, with 8 bases identical to TRBD1. CDR3 length: 15 amino acids. Looked up from germline, CDR1 is SGHAT and CDR2 is FQNNGV. V lost 1 base, J lost 7 bases, and 5 bases stayed unmatched. CDR3 amino acids: CASSLGQGIGEKLFF. CDR3 DNA sequence: TGTGCCAGCAGCTTAGGACAGGGGATCGGTGAAAAACTGTTTTTT.

This sequence joins TRBV11-3 and TRBJ2-2; tentatively, D is TRBD1 (6 bases). V dropped 5 bases and J dropped 5 bases, with 18 bases sitting between them. Per germline, CDR1 SGHNT and CDR2 YENEEA. The CDR3 runs to 16 residues. In DNA, the CDR3 is TGTGCCAGCAGCCCCTCGACAGGTAGAAGGACCGGGGAGCTGTTTTTT. Translation gives CASSPSTGRRTGELFF.

This clone was counted a single time. The CDR3 sequence is CASSRGSPMNTEAFF. CDR3 bases: TGTGCCAGCAGCCGCGGATCTCCGATGAACACTGAAGCTTTCTTT. The chain recombines TRBV5-4 with TRBJ1-1; D call uncertain. V shed 4 bases and J shed 0 bases, with 13 bases lying between them. In germline, CDR1 is SGHNT, CDR2 YYREEE (reference sequence). The CDR3 runs to 15 residues.

A few counts support this clone. The CDR3 loop is CASSDTGLVAFF. The CDR3 nucleotides are TGTGCCAGCAGCGACACAGGGCTCGTGGCTTTCTTT. The rearrangement joins TRBV5-4 to TRBJ1-1, with a possible D match to TRBD1 (6 bases). The CDR3 has 12 residues. Germline V lookup: CDR1 SGHNT, CDR2 YYREEE (reference sequence). Trimming pared 4 bases from V and 11 bases from J, leaving 15 bases between.

The V call is TRBV4-3, the J call TRBJ2-7; 7 bases map to TRBD1. Germline V CDR1 and CDR2: LGHNA, YSLEER. The CDR3 contains 15 residues. After removal of 3 bases from V and 1 base from J, the junction contained 6 bases not matched to a gene. The CDR3 sequence is CASSQGTVTSYEQYF. CDR3 bases: TGCGCCAGCAGCCAGGGGACAGTCACATCCTACGAGCAGTACTTC.

The chain links TRBV5-4 to TRBJ1-1, with no clear D. V was clipped by 3 bases and J by 5 bases, with 11 bases between them. The CDR3 totals 13 residues. CDR1 is SGHNT, CDR2 YYREEE, per germline (reference sequence). CDR3: CASSYKLETEAFF. The CDR3 DNA reads TGTGCCAGCAGCTACAAGTTGGAGACTGAAGCTTTCTTT.

The chain has TRBV30 and TRBJ1-2; D may be TRBD1 (5 bases). This CDR3 is 15 amino acids long. Germline V gene data show CDR1 as GTSNPN and CDR2 as SVGIG (reference sequence). V dropped 8 bases and J dropped 8 bases, with 27 bases sitting between them. CDR3 region: CALMQQEGRREGYTF. In nucleotides, the CDR3 is TGTGCCCTGATGCAACAGGAGGGGAGACGGGAGGGCTACACCTTC. Together with reference TRBV30 and TRBJ1-2, the CDR3 gives the full variable domain: SQTIHQWPATLVQPVGSPLSLECTVEGTSNPNLYWYRQAAGRGLQLLFYSVGIGQISSEVPQNLSASRPQDRQFILSSKKLLLSDSGFYLCALMQQEGRREGYTFGSGTRLTVV.

This clone was seen more than once but under ten times. This chain joins TRBV7-2 and TRBJ1-4, with a tentative D call TRBD1 (6 bases). Germline lookup yields CDR1 SGHTA and CDR2 FQGNSA. The CDR3 length is 16 residues. V lost 5 bases and J lost 0, with 13 bases in between. CDR3 loop: CASSPSKGATNEKLFF. In nucleotides, the CDR3 is TGTGCCAGCAGCCCGTCGAAGGGGGCAACTAATGAAAAACTGTTTTTT. Drawing the rest from reference TRBV7-2 and TRBJ1-4, the complete variable domain is GAGVSQSPSNKVTEKGKDVELRCDPISGHTALYWYRQSLGQGLEFLIYFQGNSAPDKSGLPSDRFSAERTGGSVSTLTIQRTQQEDSAVYLCASSPSKGATNEKLFFGSGTQLSVL.

The chain combines TRBV19 with TRBJ2-5; 7 positions match TRBD2. Germline assignment: CDR1 LNHDA and CDR2 SQIVND (reference sequence). The V segment lost 11 bases and the J segment 6 bases; nucleotides outside the gene matches: 18. The CDR3 covers 15 residues. The CDR3 loop reads CASREVWREGQTQYF. The CDR3 DNA sequence: TGTGCCTCACGGGAGGTGTGGAGGGAGGGGCAGACCCAGTACTTC.

The chain has TRBV28 and TRBJ1-6; D not certain. V lost 8 bases and J lost 3, with 20 bases in between. CDR3 size: 17 residues. Germline V gene lookup returns CDR1 MDHEN and CDR2 SYDVKM. The CDR3 protein is CASRPVGSTFYNSPLHF. The CDR3 nucleotides read TGTGCCAGCCGACCCGTGGGCAGCACTTTCTATAATTCACCCCTCCACTTT.

This chain uses TRBV2 with TRBJ1-4; tentative D call: TRBD1 (5 bases). Germline CDR1 and CDR2: SNHLY and FYNNEI. This CDR3 is 15 amino acids long. The V gene lost 1 base and the J gene lost 11 bases, with 17 bases spanning the gap. The CDR3 DNA follows: TGTGCCAGCAGTGAAGGAGGGGAGGGGCGGAAGAAACTGTTTTTT. Protein product: CASSEGGEGRKKLFF.

DNA for the CDR3: TGTGCCAGCACCAATTGGGTAGGGGGTCAGCCCCAGCATTTT. Residues: CASTNWVGGQPQHF. The chain uses TRBV28 and TRBJ1-5, with D perhaps TRBD1 (6 bases). This CDR3 spans 14 amino acids. Germline V gene data show CDR1 as MDHEN and CDR2 as SYDVKM. V gave up 7 bases and J gave up 6 bases, with 16 bases separating them.

The gene calls are TRBV6-5 and TRBJ1-2; 9 positions match TRBD1. In germline, CDR1 is MNHEY, CDR2 SVGAGI. The CDR3 sequence is 16 residues long. After removal of 0 bases from V and 6 bases from J, the junction contained 8 bases not matched to a gene. As DNA, the CDR3 is TGTGCCAGCAGTTACTCGTCCGGGACAGGGAACGATGGCTACACCTTC. As protein: CASSYSSGTGNDGYTF.

V and J are TRBV7-3 and TRBJ2-5, with D perhaps matching TRBD2 (8 bases). V lost 5 bases and J 2 bases, leaving 15 bases between the germline ends. The CDR3 runs 15 residues. Per the germline V gene, CDR1 is SGHTA and CDR2 is FQGTGA. CDR3 DNA: TGTGCCAGCAGCCTCGCGGGGGGACAGCAAGAGACCCAGTACTTC. Its protein product is CASSLAGGQQETQYF.

The chain is built from TRBV2 and TRBJ1-2; D is unclear. Germline V gene data show CDR1 as SNHLY and CDR2 as FYNNEI. Trimming cost V 8 bases and J 2 bases, with 15 bases left between them. The CDR3 runs 14 residues. This chain's CDR3 is CASFSQTRNYGYTF. In nucleotides, the CDR3 is TGTGCCAGCTTCAGCCAGACTAGAAACTATGGCTACACCTTC.

About this clone: At the DNA level, this CDR3 is encoded by other sequences in the same sample as well. The CDR3 loop reads CASSLALESSYNSPLHF. The DNA for the CDR3 is TGTGCCAGCAGCTTGGCCCTAGAGAGCTCCTATAATTCACCCCTCCACTTT. The chain joins TRBV5-6 to TRBJ1-6, with no clear D. V was pared by 0 bases and J by 0 bases, with 10 bases between. Germline V lookup: CDR1 SGHDT, CDR2 YYEEEE. The CDR3 extends over 17 amino acids.

This clone is a singleton in its sample. This rearrangement joins TRBV7-3 to TRBJ2-3, with D uncertain. Between the trimmed V and J ends, which lost 1 base and 4 bases, there was a span of 6 bases. The germline V gene has CDR1 SGHTA and CDR2 FQGTGA. The CDR3 is 13 residues long. CDR3 sequence: CASSLIISDTQYF. CDR3 nucleotide sequence: TGTGCCAGCAGCTTAATTATTTCAGATACGCAGTATTTT.

The chain carries TRBV6-1 and TRBJ2-7, with 7 bases fitting TRBD1. The germline CDR1 and CDR2 sequences are MNHNS and SASEGT. Trimming took 4 bases from V and 3 from J; bases not matched to a gene: 12. The CDR3 contains 16 residues. The CDR3 here is CASSGTEGQQLYEQYF. The CDR3 nucleotides are TGTGCCAGCAGTGGTACCGAGGGACAGCAACTCTACGAGCAGTACTTC.

The chain joins TRBV15 to TRBJ1-1; 8 bases are a match to TRBD1. CDR3 length: 17 amino acids. Losses at the gene ends were 2 bases for V and 0 bases for J; bases not matched to a gene: 8. From germline, CDR1 is LNHNV and CDR2 YYDKDF (reference sequence). CDR3 bases: TGTGCCACCAGCAGACGGACAGGGTTCGGAATGAACACTGAAGCTTTCTTT. Translating it yields CATSRRTGFGMNTEAFF.